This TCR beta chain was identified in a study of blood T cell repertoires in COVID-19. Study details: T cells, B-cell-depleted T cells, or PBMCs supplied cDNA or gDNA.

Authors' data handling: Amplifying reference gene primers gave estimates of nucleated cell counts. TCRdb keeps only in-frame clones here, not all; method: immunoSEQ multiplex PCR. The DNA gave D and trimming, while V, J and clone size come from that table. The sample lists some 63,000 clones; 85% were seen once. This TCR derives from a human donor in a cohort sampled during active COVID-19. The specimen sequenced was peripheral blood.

CDR3 protein: CASSFFGPNPDTQYF. In DNA form, the CDR3 reads TGTGCCAGCAGCTTTTTTGGGCCAAACCCGGATACGCAGTATTTT. The chain recombines TRBV7-2 with TRBJ2-3, with no clear D. The CDR3 is 15 residues long. V gave up 3 bases and J gave up 6 bases, with 16 bases separating them. Germline CDR1 and CDR2: SGHTA and FQGNSA.